These T cell receptor beta chains were read from a single sample in a study of blood T cell repertoires in COVID-19. Assay: immunoSEQ multiplex PCR; the TCRdb copy retains only in-frame clones and omits some. The data show 130,000 or so clones, around four fifths seen once. Material for sequencing was PBMCs or T cells enriched from blood (not recorded which). These receptors came from a man aged 40-55 years with acute COVID-19. Each CDR3 is given with its conserved first and last residue. Fields, in order: D gene, V gene, J gene, clone size, CDR3 protein, CDR3 DNA. D genes are given only for firm matches. Size values are once, few and many counts, or a class for expanded clones, and some rows have none.

TRBD2	TRBV6-5	TRBJ2-1	NA	CASSISGNYNEQFF	TGTGCCAGCAGCATAAGCGGGAACTACAATGAGCAGTTCTTC
NA	TRBV10-2	TRBJ1-1	NA	CASSESRGMVRTEAFF	TGCGCCAGCAGTGAGTCGAGGGGGATGGTAAGGACTGAAGCTTTCTTT
TRBD1	TRBV18	TRBJ2-7	few	CASSPTQGQGSYEQYF	TGTGCCAGCTCACCAACTCAGGGACAGGGCTCCTACGAGCAGTACTTC
NA	TRBV25-1	TRBJ2-7	NA	CASSLGQGSYEQYF	TGTGCCAGCAGCCTGGGGCAGGGGTCCTACGAGCAGTACTTC
TRBD1	TRBV10-3	TRBJ1-2	NA	CAIIPDRGFGYTF	TGTGCCATCATTCCGGACAGGGGATTTGGCTACACCTTC
NA	TRBV11-3	TRBJ2-2	NA	CASGPQGANTGELFF	TGTGCCAGCGGGCCACAGGGCGCGAACACCGGGGAGCTGTTTTTT
TRBD1	TRBV10-3	TRBJ1-2	NA	CAISPGTGVGYGYTF	TGTGCCATCAGCCCTGGGACAGGGGTCGGCTATGGCTACACCTTC
NA	TRBV10-3	TRBJ1-2	NA	CAISETGQNGYTF	TGTGCCATCAGTGAGACCGGACAGAATGGCTACACCTTC
NA	TRBV2	TRBJ1-4	NA	CASTIPWHPLFF	TGTGCCAGCACCATTCCGTGGCACCCACTGTTTTTT
NA	TRBV27	TRBJ1-5	NA	CASGTGFQPQHF	TGTGCCAGCGGTACAGGGTTCCAGCCCCAGCATTTT
TRBD2	TRBV11-3	TRBJ2-1	NA	CASSLDGGGHNNEQFF	TGTGCCAGCAGCTTAGACGGGGGGGGCCATAACAATGAGCAGTTCTTC
TRBD1	TRBV9	TRBJ1-2	NA	CASSERTGGMGGYTF	TGTGCCAGCAGCGAGAGGACAGGGGGTATGGGCGGCTACACCTTC
TRBD2	TRBV27	TRBJ2-3	NA	CASSSRPLASGARDTQYF	TGTGCCAGCAGTTCCCGCCCCTTAGCTAGCGGGGCGAGGGATACGCAGTATTTT
NA	TRBV28	TRBJ2-1	few	CASRIGGSYNEQFF	TGTGCCAGCAGGATCGGAGGAAGCTACAATGAGCAGTTCTTC
NA	TRBV6-1	TRBJ1-2	NA	CASSEASRGVNGYTF	TGTGCCAGCAGTGAAGCGAGCCGGGGAGTTAATGGCTACACCTTC
NA	TRBV7-3	TRBJ2-3	NA	CASSPSNSMDTQYF	TGTGCCAGCAGCCCATCCAATTCTATGGATACGCAGTATTTT
NA	TRBV6-5	TRBJ2-7	NA	CASSYSDSNEQYF	TGTGCCAGCAGTTACTCGGACAGCAACGAGCAGTACTTC
TRBD1	TRBV11-2	TRBJ2-3	NA	CASSFGRVLQGSPDTQYF	TGTGCCAGCAGCTTCGGTCGGGTTTTACAGGGGTCCCCAGATACGCAGTATTTT
NA	TRBV28	TRBJ1-4	NA	CASSFRDEKLFF	TGTGCCAGCAGTTTCCGAGATGAAAAACTGTTTTTT
NA	TRBV19	TRBJ1-5	NA	CASSMLGDQPQHF	TGTGCCAGTAGTATGCTAGGGGATCAGCCCCAGCATTTT
NA	TRBV29-1	TRBJ2-7	once	CSGGEGAISRPCEQYF	TGCAGCGGGGGGGAGGGGGCGATCTCTCGCCCCTGCGAGCAGTACTTC
NA	TRBV11-2	TRBJ2-7	few	CASSLIRGASEQYF	TGTGCCAGCAGTCTTATACGGGGAGCATCCGAGCAGTACTTC
NA	TRBV7-9	TRBJ1-2	NA	CASSLAQAAVYGYTF	TGTGCCAGCAGCTTAGCGCAGGCTGCTGTGTATGGCTACACCTTC
TRBD1	TRBV7-6	TRBJ1-1	NA	CASSLTGQDNTEAFF	TGTGCCAGCAGCTTAACCGGACAGGACAACACTGAAGCTTTCTTT
NA	TRBV3-1/TRBV3-2	TRBJ2-3	NA	CASSQQVVHPTDTQYF	TGTGCCAGCAGCCAACAAGTGGTACATCCCACAGATACGCAGTATTTT
NA	TRBV5-1	TRBJ1-3	NA	CASTGEGNTIYF	TGCGCCAGCACAGGGGAAGGAAACACCATATATTTT
NA	TRBV7-7	TRBJ2-7	NA	CAKHQGCYEQYF	TGTGCTAAACACCAGGGGTGCTACGAGCAGTACTTC
TRBD1	TRBV6-6	TRBJ1-5	NA	CASDRGRQPQHF	TGTGCCAGTGACAGGGGGCGACAGCCCCAGCATTTT
NA	TRBV28	TRBJ1-1	once	CASASGSGYTEAFF	TGTGCCAGCGCATCAGGCAGCGGGTACACTGAAGCTTTCTTT
NA	TRBV19	TRBJ1-6	few	CASRPGGNSPLHF	TGTGCCAGTAGGCCGGGGGGGAATTCACCCCTCCACTTT
NA	TRBV14	TRBJ1-6	NA	CASSQGRRSPLHF	TGTGCCAGCAGCCAAGGTCGGCGGTCACCCCTCCACTTT
TRBD1	TRBV27	TRBJ1-2	NA	CASSFGQGAYGYTF	TGTGCCAGCAGTTTCGGACAGGGTGCCTATGGCTACACCTTC
TRBD1	TRBV5-1	TRBJ2-7	NA	CASATGPQESYEQYF	TGCGCCAGCGCGACAGGGCCCCAAGAATCCTACGAGCAGTACTTC
TRBD2	TRBV7-8	TRBJ2-3	NA	CASSLGLAGPSTDTQYF	TGTGCCAGCAGCTTGGGACTAGCGGGCCCGAGCACAGATACGCAGTATTTT
NA	TRBV5-1	TRBJ2-5	NA	CASRMTGRETQYF	TGCGCCAGCAGAATGACAGGTCGGGAGACCCAGTACTTC
NA	TRBV28	TRBJ1-6	NA	CATLTGIGSPLHF	TGTGCCACCTTAACAGGGATAGGATCACCCCTCCACTTT
NA	TRBV5-1	TRBJ1-1	NA	CASSGRDIPEAFF	TGCGCCAGCAGCGGAAGGGACATCCCTGAAGCTTTCTTT
NA	TRBV6-5	TRBJ1-4	NA	CASMGLATNEKLFF	TGTGCCAGCATGGGACTGGCAACTAATGAAAAACTGTTTTTT
TRBD2	TRBV5-1	TRBJ2-3	NA	CASSSGTSGSTDTQYF	TGCGCCAGCAGTTCCGGGACTAGCGGTAGCACAGATACGCAGTATTTT
TRBD2	TRBV2	TRBJ2-3	NA	CASNLLAGGTDTQYF	TGTGCCAGCAACCTCCTAGCGGGGGGTACAGATACGCAGTATTTT
TRBD2	TRBV18	TRBJ2-7	NA	CASSPRAGGDEQYF	TGTGCCAGCTCACCACGGGCGGGGGGCGACGAGCAGTACTTC
NA	TRBV27	TRBJ1-2	NA	CASSLSTGGASYTF	TGTGCCAGCAGTTTATCAACTGGGGGCGCGAGCTACACCTTC
NA	TRBV13	TRBJ1-2	NA	CASSSRGQDSSNYGYTF	TGTGCCAGCAGCTCCCGGGGCCAGGACAGTTCTAACTATGGCTACACCTTC
TRBD1	TRBV7-3	TRBJ2-1	once	CASSSTGGALNEQFF	TGTGCCAGCAGCTCGACAGGGGGCGCTTTGAATGAGCAGTTCTTC
NA	TRBV19	TRBJ1-4	NA	CASSTWTSEKLFF	TGTGCCAGTAGTACGTGGACATCTGAAAAACTGTTTTTT
NA	TRBV9	TRBJ1-3	NA	CASSPGGTIYF	TGTGCCAGCAGCCCCGGAGGGACCATATATTTT
NA	TRBV7-9	TRBJ2-7	NA	CASSFDGGSYEQYF	TGTGCCAGCAGCTTCGACGGGGGCTCCTACGAGCAGTACTTC
NA	TRBV20-1	TRBJ1-2	NA	CSASGLYGYTF	TGCAGTGCTAGTGGGCTCTATGGCTACACCTTC
NA	TRBV7-2	TRBJ1-1	NA	CASSQPGGATEAFF	TGTGCCAGCAGCCAACCTGGAGGTGCCACTGAAGCTTTCTTT
TRBD2	TRBV6-1	TRBJ2-7	NA	CASSEAGTSGSYEQYF	TGTGCCAGCAGTGAAGCCGGGACTAGCGGTTCCTACGAGCAGTACTTC
TRBD2	TRBV10-3	TRBJ2-4	NA	CAISESSVAGKRSKNIQYF	TGTGCCATCAGTGAGTCCTCGGTAGCGGGAAAACGGAGCAAAAACATTCAGTACTTC
TRBD1	TRBV5-1	TRBJ1-6	NA	CASSLVRGLSPLHF	TGCGCCAGCAGCTTGGTCAGGGGGCTATCCCCCCTCCACTTT
NA	TRBV28	TRBJ1-1	NA	CASSLPEGMNTEAFF	TGTGCCAGCAGTCTCCCGGAGGGTATGAATACTGAAGCTTTCTTT
TRBD2	TRBV11-2	TRBJ2-1	NA	CASRTTGLAGGRNNEQFF	TGTGCCAGCAGAACGACAGGGCTAGCGGGGGGCCGTAACAATGAGCAGTTCTTC
NA	TRBV5-4	TRBJ2-6	NA	CASSLQGIKPGANVLTF	TGTGCCAGCAGCTTACAGGGAATAAAACCTGGGGCCAACGTCCTGACTTTC
TRBD1	TRBV6-6	TRBJ2-2	NA	CASSYSGQVPTGELFF	TGTGCCAGCAGTTACTCGGGACAGGTTCCCACCGGGGAGCTGTTTTTT
NA	TRBV5-1	TRBJ2-5	NA	CASSLGRGGETQYF	TGCGCCAGCAGCTTGGGCAGGGGTGGGGAGACCCAGTACTTC
NA	TRBV7-9	TRBJ2-5	NA	CASSQSEEETQYF	TGTGCCAGCAGCCAGAGTGAGGAAGAGACCCAGTACTTC
TRBD1	TRBV29-1	TRBJ1-1	once	CSVVPTGVTEAFF	TGCAGCGTCGTGCCCACAGGGGTCACTGAAGCTTTCTTT
TRBD2	TRBV9	TRBJ2-5	once	CASSGSGNQETQYF	TGTGCCAGCAGCGGTAGCGGGAACCAAGAGACCCAGTACTTC